One and the same sample provided the 7 T cell receptor beta chains below, sequenced in a study of kidney transplant recipient with SARS-CoV-2 infection. TCRdb redid the calling of the reads with MiXCR, one entry per CDR3 protein. The table has approximately 240,000 distinct CDR3 sequences, more than 25% seen once. The material was a blood sample, obtained at baseline and on roughly day 110 from a kidney transplant recipient. The origin of the receptors is a male patient aged 25-45 years who had COVID-19 and was a kidney transplant recipient. Among the T cells, some may be from the graft donor.

Points on this clonotype: This could be a read error, since a much larger clone is one nucleotide away. V and J are TRBV12-3 or TRBV12-4 and TRBJ1-4; TRBD1 aligns across 8 bases. Trimming removed 8 bases from V and 7 bases from J; junction bases left unmatched: 12. The CDR3 covers 15 residues. CDR3 residues: CASGHAGGAGEKLFF. CDR3 DNA: TGTGCCAGCGGCCATGCAGGGGGCGCCGGTGAAAAACTGTTTTTT.

This clonotype was found once. A much more abundant neighbour one base away suggests this may be a read error. The rearrangement uses TRBV9 and TRBJ1-1, with D unresolved. Germline V CDR1 and CDR2: SGDLS, YYNGEE. The CDR3 spans 20 residues. With 0 bases removed from V and 4 bases from J, the gap between germline ends came to 28 bases. This CDR3 is CASSVDPGPSVGIEGTEAFF. Written as DNA, the CDR3 is TGTGCCAGCAGCGTAGACCCTGGGCCTTCCGTAGGGATTGAGGGCACTGAAGCTTTCTTT.

This clonotype was seen more than once but under ten times. This sequence joins TRBV7-8 and TRBJ1-5; 10 bases map to TRBD1. V shed 4 bases and J 3 bases; nucleotides not matched to a gene: 3. CDR1 and CDR2 (germline): SGHVS, FQNEAQ. The CDR3 totals 15 residues. The CDR3 region has the DNA TGTGCCAGCAGCTGGGGGACAGGGGACAATCAGCCCCAGCATTTT. This codes for CASSWGTGDNQPQHF.

Note on this clonotype: A much more abundant neighbour one base away suggests this may be a read error. V and J are TRBV20-1 and TRBJ2-7; 8 bases are shared with TRBD1. The CDR3 covers 15 residues. CDR1 and CDR2 (germline): DFQATT, SNEGSKA (reference sequence). The CDR3 loop reads CSARDRGTGYDEQCF. DNA for the CDR3: TGCAGTGCTAGAGATAGAGGGACAGGTTACGACGAGCAGTGCTTC.

With respect to this clonotype: An end of the junction differs from the germline gene, which may be a read error. The chain uses TRBV6-5 and TRBJ2-6; D remains ambiguous. CDR3 length equals 16 residues. Germline CDR1 reads MNHEY; CDR2 reads SVGAGI. The CDR3 nucleotides read TGTGCCAGCAGGTACTTGTCTTCGGGTGGGGCCAACGTCCTGACTTTC. It yields the protein CASRYLSSGGANVLTF.

The chain combines TRBV14 with TRBJ2-3; no definite D call. V was shortened by 0 bases and J by 6 bases, with 10 bases between the two germline ends. Germline V gene lookup returns CDR1 SGHDN and CDR2 FVKESK. The CDR3 runs 14 residues. The CDR3 DNA reads as TGTGCCAGCAGCCAAGACTCTTCTTGGGATACGCAGTATTTT. It is translated as CASSQDSSWDTQYF.

This clonotype was seen many times. The chain carries TRBV7-3 and TRBJ2-3, with TRBD2 matching 9 bases. From germline, CDR1 is SGHTA and CDR2 FQGTGA. J gave up 7 bases and V 5 bases, and 10 bases lay outside the gene matches. This CDR3 region has 15 residues. The CDR3: CASSESGGRENTQYF. CDR3 DNA: TGTGCCAGCAGCGAGAGCGGGGGGAGGGAAAATACGCAGTATTTT. Variable domain in full (rest from reference TRBV7-3 and TRBJ2-3): GAGVSQTPSNKVTEKGKYVELRCDPISGHTALYWYRQSLGQGPEFLIYFQGTGAADDSGLPNDRFFAVRPEGSVSTLKIQRTERGDSAVYLCASSESGGRENTQYFGPGTRLTVL.